Listed here are 6 T cell receptor beta chains from one sample, sequenced in a study of blood T cell repertoires in COVID-19. Some clones are missing from TCRdb's copy, which holds only in-frame ones; the method was immunoSEQ multiplex PCR. The table shows about 230,000 clones, with under 90% occurring only once. Source material: PBMCs or T cells enriched from blood (not recorded which). The receptors shown here come from a woman aged 30 to 39 with acute COVID-19.

This chain joins TRBV6-5 and TRBJ2-7; 9 nucleotides agree with TRBD2. The CDR3 has 15 amino acids. From germline, CDR1 is MNHEY and CDR2 SVGAGI. The V and J ends lost 7 bases and 5 bases, in that order; junction bases with no gene match: 12. CDR3 DNA: TGTGCCAGCAACGCAGGACTAGCGAATGTCAACGAGCAGTACTTC. Translated, it gives CASNAGLANVNEQYF.

This clone is a singleton in its sample. V gene TRBV27 combines with J gene TRBJ2-2, with 8 bases fitting TRBD1. The CDR3 contains 14 residues. V lost 1 base to trimming and J lost 8 bases; unmatched junction nucleotides: 3. Germline V CDR1 and CDR2: MNHEY, SMNVEV (reference sequence). The CDR3 here is CASSLWGQEGELFF. The CDR3 DNA is TGTGCCAGCAGTTTATGGGGACAGGAGGGGGAGCTGTTTTTT.

This chain connects TRBV7-6 to TRBJ1-1, with D possibly being TRBD1 (5 bases). The CDR3 sequence is 14 residues long. The ends were cut back, 1 base at V and 1 base at J, with 7 bases in the middle. The germline gives CDR1 SGHVS, CDR2 FNYEAQ. The CDR3 loop reads CASSLGRGNTEAFF. The CDR3 DNA reads TGTGCCAGCAGCTTAGGAAGGGGGAACACTGAAGCTTTCTTT.

The DNA for the CDR3 is TGTGCCAGCAGCTTAGACAGCGGGGGAGGTATAGATACGCAGTATTTT. It codes for CASSLDSGGGIDTQYF. The gene calls are TRBV7-2 and TRBJ2-3; TRBD2 matches 8 bases. The CDR3 is 16 amino acids. In germline, CDR1 is SGHTA, CDR2 FQGNSA. V trimming: 1 base; J trimming: 5 bases; junction bases outside the gene matches: 8.

The CDR3 loop is CASTRGVDYGYTF. CDR3 nucleotides: TGTGCCAGCACCAGGGGGGTGGACTATGGCTACACCTTC. The chain joins TRBV2 to TRBJ1-2; the match to TRBD1 covers 7 bases. V lost 7 bases and J lost 3; bases outside the gene matches: 5. The CDR3 has 13 residues. Germline loops: CDR1 SNHLY, CDR2 FYNNEI.

This rearrangement joins TRBV6-4 to TRBJ1-1; tentative D call: TRBD1 (5 bases). The ends were cut back, 2 bases at V and 0 bases at J, with 28 bases in the middle. CDR1 is MRHNA and CDR2 is SNTAGT in the germline V gene. This CDR3 is built from 21 residues. The CDR3: CASSDGGAQAGQILLNTEAFF. In nucleotides, the CDR3 is TGTGCCAGCAGTGACGGTGGGGCGCAGGCCGGCCAAATACTCTTGAACACTGAAGCTTTCTTT.